Given below is one T cell receptor (beta chain) in context. Antigen: not known. Profiling relied on immunoSEQ multiplex PCR, and the TCRdb table lists in-frame clones only, not all of them. Seen here are under 95,000 clones, more than 75% observed once, and the top ten hold approximately 2%. The sample is drawn from a study of cytomegalovirus exposure and HLA in healthy donors. CDR3 size: 14 residues. The junction had 4 bases not matched to a gene; V was cut back by 4 bases and J by 3 bases. Per germline, CDR1 SGHRS and CDR2 YFSETQ. General study points: Researchers counted over 150 TCR beta chains as cytomegalovirus-associated. CMV antigen specificity was confirmed in vitro for three CMV-associated chains.

Sequences were obtained from PBMCs. The clonotype was recovered from a man aged 30-40 years in good health and CMV-seronegative. The chain carries TRBV5-1 and TRBJ2-4; 7 nucleotides agree with TRBD2. CDR3: CASSAREGKNIQYF. CDR3 in DNA: TGCGCCAGCAGCGCCAGGGAGGGCAAAAACATTCAGTACTTC.